The following is a T cell receptor beta chain sequence with its context. Methods used by the authors: Cell counts per sample came from amplifying reference gene primers. Profiled with immunoSEQ multiplex PCR; TCRdb holds only in-frame clones, not every one. For V, J and clone size, that table is used; D and trimming come from the DNA. Here the sample spans hundreds of thousands of clones, over 85% being singletons. Living in about two dozen US areas, the participants were between roughly 18 and 90 years of age. These data originate in a study of blood T cell repertoires in COVID-19. Study-wide background: The cDNA or gDNA used as material had been derived from T cells, B-cell-depleted T cells, or PBMCs.

V gave up 4 bases and J gave up 0 bases, with 7 bases separating them. This CDR3 has 14 residues. CDR1 is SGHNT and CDR2 is YENEEA in the germline V gene. This clonotype was sampled from a man between 60 and 75 years old who had recovered from COVID-19. The chain joins TRBV11-3 to TRBJ1-3; D is unclear. Sequenced input: PBMCs or T cells enriched from blood (not recorded which). The DNA for the CDR3 is TGTGCCAGCAGCTCATGGAGCTCTGGAAACACCATATATTTT. Its protein is CASSSWSSGNTIYF.